These 9 T cell receptor beta chains originate from one sample sequenced in a study of blood T cells in healthy people across ages. It was with a sample-barcoded 5' primer and a J-beta primer mix that a second PCR of roughly 7 to 12 cycles was run. TCRdb passed the 5' RACE reads through MiXCR, listing each CDR3 protein once. The sample consists of fewer than 1.5 million distinct CDR3 sequences, about 43% of them appearing once. Sequencing was done on a sample of blood. The receptors stem from a woman aged 18 to 35 in good health.

The chain uses TRBV3-1 and TRBJ1-1, with a tentative D call TRBD1 (6 bases). The CDR3 spans 12 residues. V gave up 7 bases and J gave up 4 bases, with 10 bases separating them. Looked up from germline, CDR1 is LGHDT and CDR2 is YNNKEL (reference sequence). The CDR3 protein is CASTRGLTEAFF. The CDR3 DNA reads TGTGCCAGCACCCGGGGGCTCACTGAAGCTTTCTTT.

This clonotype was detected only a few times. This chain links TRBV2 with TRBJ2-5; tentative D call: TRBD2 (5 bases). This CDR3 has 13 amino acids. Looked up from germline, CDR1 is SNHLY and CDR2 is FYNNEI. V lost 2 bases, J lost 5 bases, and 9 bases lay in between. CDR3 region: CASSETRLETQYF. As DNA, the CDR3 is TGTGCCAGCAGTGAAACTAGGCTCGAGACCCAGTACTTC.

The chain employs TRBV12-3 or TRBV12-4 and TRBJ1-2; possible D gene TRBD1, 6 bases. Trimming shortened V by 7 bases and J by 6 bases, and 21 bases separated the two germline ends. This CDR3 is built from 15 residues. The CDR3 DNA follows: TGTGCCAGCACCCCGGACAGTTCAATTGTTCATGGCTACACCTTC. Its translation is CASTPDSSIVHGYTF.

The chain joins TRBV11-2 to TRBJ2-4; TRBD1 matches 7 bases. V lost 3 bases, J lost 9 bases, and 8 bases stayed unmatched. The CDR3 is made up of 14 amino acids. Germline V gene sequence: CDR1 SGHAT, CDR2 FQNNGV. The CDR3 coding sequence is TGTGCCAGCAGCTTTTTGCGGACAGGAGGCATTCAGTACTTC. Translating gives CASSFLRTGGIQYF.

This clonotype showed up just once. This rearrangement joins TRBV7-9 to TRBJ2-5; no definite D call. Germline CDR1 is SEHNR and CDR2 is FQNEAQ (reference sequence). Trimming took 5 bases from V and 11 from J, leaving 21 bases between them. CDR3 length: 14 amino acids. In DNA, the CDR3 is TGTGCCAGCAGCGCGACATCGTCCTACAATGAGCAGTACTTC. It translates to CASSATSSYNEQYF.

The rearrangement joins TRBV5-1 to TRBJ1-6; no reliable D call. The CDR3 loop spans 18 amino acids. The V gene lost 1 base and the J gene lost 0 bases, with 14 bases spanning the gap. CDR1 and CDR2 from the germline V gene are SGHRS and YFSETQ. In DNA form, the CDR3 reads TGCGCCAGCAGCTTGCGGGTCACGGCCACCTCCTATAATTCACCCCTCCACTTT. This codes for CASSLRVTATSYNSPLHF.

This chain connects TRBV28 to TRBJ2-1; 8 nucleotides agree with TRBD1. Germline trimming cut 8 bases from V and 8 bases from J; bases unmatched to any gene: 11. The CDR3 has 14 residues. Germline V gene lookup returns CDR1 MDHEN and CDR2 SYDVKM. Written as DNA, the CDR3 is TGTGCCAGCGATCCAGGACAGGGAACGCATGAGCAGTTCTTC. Protein sequence: CASDPGQGTHEQFF.

This clonotype appeared a few times. The J gene is TRBJ2-5, the V gene TRBV12-3 or TRBV12-4, with TRBD2 as a possible D gene (5 bases). The CDR3 is made up of 14 amino acids. The V end lost 4 bases, the J end lost 5 bases, and 14 bases lay between the germline ends. This CDR3 reads CASSYRSSMETQYF. The CDR3 DNA reads TGTGCCAGCAGTTATAGGTCTAGCATGGAGACCCAGTACTTC.

The chain carries TRBV6-1 and TRBJ2-1; possible D gene TRBD1, 6 bases. CDR1 and CDR2 from the germline V gene are MNHNS and SASEGT. Between the trimmed V and J ends, which lost 10 bases and 5 bases, there was a span of 12 bases. The CDR3 contains 12 residues. CDR3 DNA: TGTGCCACCAGGGGCACCCACAATGAGCAGTTCTTC. It translates to CATRGTHNEQFF.